These 7 T cell receptor beta chains share one sample of origin, sequenced in a study of PD-L1 blockade in urothelial cancer. Only in-frame clones appear in the TCRdb table, and some are missing; sequencing was by immunoSEQ multiplex PCR. This table holds 45,000 to 50,000 clones, around 88% found once. The input for sequencing was PBMCs, taken around atezolizumab (anti-PD-L1) treatment. The source is an elderly man with urothelial cancer.

The chain carries TRBV7-8 and TRBJ1-2; D is possibly TRBD1 (6 bases). Germline V gene lookup returns CDR1 SGHVS and CDR2 FQNEAQ. This CDR3 contains 16 residues. The V end was cut by 2 bases, the J end by 7 bases, with 20 bases between. The CDR3 region is CASSLYMGGGVGGYTF. The CDR3, as DNA: TGTGCCAGCAGCTTATATATGGGAGGGGGGGTAGGTGGCTACACCTTC.

The chain joins TRBV28 to TRBJ2-7; the D gene is possibly TRBD2 (6 bases). Germline loops: CDR1 MDHEN, CDR2 SYDVKM. The CDR3 is 14 residues long. V was shortened by 4 bases and J by 4 bases, with 14 bases between the two germline ends. The CDR3 here is CASSSGDGGYEQYF. Here the CDR3 DNA reads TGTGCCAGCAGTTCCGGGGACGGGGGATACGAGCAGTACTTC.

This rearrangement joins TRBV10-3 to TRBJ2-3, with 9 bases identical to TRBD1. The CDR3 covers 15 residues. J gave up 2 bases and V 4 bases, and 4 bases lay outside the gene matches. Per germline, CDR1 ENHRY and CDR2 SYGVKD. The CDR3 DNA is TGTGCCATCAGTGTGGACAGGGGATACACAGATACGCAGTATTTT. Translating gives CAISVDRGYTDTQYF.

The chain uses TRBV30 and TRBJ2-1; 9 nucleotides align to TRBD1. V dropped 4 bases and J dropped 2; count of bases not matched to a gene: 12. The CDR3 length is 17 residues. The V gene's germline CDR1 is GTSNPN and CDR2 SVGIG (reference sequence). The CDR3 reads CAWTSTRQGVTYNEQFF. In nucleotides, the CDR3 is TGTGCCTGGACTTCAACTCGACAGGGGGTTACCTACAATGAGCAGTTCTTC. Together with reference TRBV30 and TRBJ2-1, the CDR3 gives the full variable domain: SQTIHQWPATLVQPVGSPLSLECTVEGTSNPNLYWYRQAAGRGLQLLFYSVGIGQISSEVPQNLSASRPQDRQFILSSKKLLLSDSGFYLCAWTSTRQGVTYNEQFFGPGTRLTVL.

The rearrangement links TRBV19 to TRBJ2-4, with D perhaps TRBD2 (5 bases). Germline-derived CDR1 and CDR2 are LNHDA and SQIVND (reference sequence). V was trimmed by 1 base and J by 6 bases, leaving 16 bases between them. This CDR3 has 16 amino acids. For the CDR3, the DNA is TGTGCCAGTAGTATAGTTCGGAGCGGCACATTAAACATTCAGTACTTC. This sequence encodes CASSIVRSGTLNIQYF. Full variable domain (outside the CDR3, taken from reference TRBV19 and TRBJ2-4): DGGITQSPKYLFRKEGQNVTLSCEQNLNHDAMYWYRQDPGQGLRLIYYSQIVNDFQKGDIAEGYSVSREKKESFPLTVTSAQKNPTAFYLCASSIVRSGTLNIQYFGAGTRLSVL.

This chain joins TRBV6-1 and TRBJ1-2; 8 bases fit TRBD1. Losses at the gene ends were 1 base for V and 5 bases for J; bases not matched to a gene: 0. This CDR3 comprises 13 residues. The germline V gene has CDR1 MNHNS and CDR2 SASEGT. Here the CDR3 reads CASSEGQGYGYTF. The CDR3 nucleotides read TGTGCCAGCAGTGAAGGACAGGGGTATGGCTACACCTTC.

The chain combines TRBV6-5 with TRBJ1-2; 8 bases line up with TRBD1. There are 15 residues in the CDR3. With 2 bases clipped from V and 7 bases from J, the junction kept 9 bases outside the gene matches. The germline gives CDR1 MNHEY, CDR2 SVGAGI. CDR3 sequence: CASSYPGQEGSGYTF. In DNA form, the CDR3 reads TGTGCCAGCAGTTACCCGGGACAGGAGGGTAGTGGCTACACCTTC.